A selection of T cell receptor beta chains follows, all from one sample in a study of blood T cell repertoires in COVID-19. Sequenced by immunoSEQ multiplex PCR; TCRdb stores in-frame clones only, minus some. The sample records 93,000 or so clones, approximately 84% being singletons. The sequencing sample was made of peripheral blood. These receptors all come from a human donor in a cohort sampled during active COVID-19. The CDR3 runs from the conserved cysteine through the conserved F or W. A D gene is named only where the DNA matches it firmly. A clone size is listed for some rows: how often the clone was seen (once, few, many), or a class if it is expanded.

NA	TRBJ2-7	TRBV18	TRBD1	TGTGCCAGCTCACCACCGGACCGACAGGGGGAATACGAGCAGTACTTC	CASSPPDRQGEYEQYF
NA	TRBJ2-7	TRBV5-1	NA	TGCGCCAGCAGCTCGCGGACAGCCTCCTACGAGCAGTACTTC	CASSSRTASYEQYF
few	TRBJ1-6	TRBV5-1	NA	TGCGCCAGCAGCTTGTCCGGGACAAGGGTGGGGTCACCCCTCCACTTT	CASSLSGTRVGSPLHF
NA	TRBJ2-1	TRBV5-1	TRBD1	TGCGCCAGCAGCAGAGGGACAGCCGACTACAATGAGCAGTTCTTC	CASSRGTADYNEQFF
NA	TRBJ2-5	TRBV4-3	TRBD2	TGCGCCAGCAGCCGAGAAGCGGGGGAGACCCAGTACTTC	CASSREAGETQYF
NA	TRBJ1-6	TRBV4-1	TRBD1	TGCGCCAGCAGCCCCCGGGACAGGGATAATTCACCCCTCCACTTT	CASSPRDRDNSPLHF
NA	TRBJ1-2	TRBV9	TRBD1	TGTGCCAGCAGCCCCGGACAGGGTAACTATGGCTACACCTTC	CASSPGQGNYGYTF
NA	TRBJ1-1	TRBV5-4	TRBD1	TGTGCCAGCAGTTCCAAACAGGGGGCATGGTGGGAAGCTTTCTTT	CASSSKQGAWWEAFF
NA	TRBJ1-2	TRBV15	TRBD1	TGTGCCACCAGCAGGCCGGGGACAGTGGCTGGCTACACCTTC	CATSRPGTVAGYTF
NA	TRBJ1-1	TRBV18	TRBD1	TGTGCCAGCTCACCCGGAAAGGACAGGGGTAACACTGAAGCTTTCTTT	CASSPGKDRGNTEAFF
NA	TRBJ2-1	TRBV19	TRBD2	TGTGCCAGTAGTTTAGGACTAGGCTCCTACAATGAGCAGTTCTTC	CASSLGLGSYNEQFF
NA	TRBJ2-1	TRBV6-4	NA	TGTGCCAGCTCTGGGGGGGGACACCGCGGATACAATGAGCAGTTCTTC	CASSGGGHRGYNEQFF
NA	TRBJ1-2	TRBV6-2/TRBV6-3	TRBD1	TGTGCCAGCAGTCACGGACAGGGTTGGGATGGCTACACCTTC	CASSHGQGWDGYTF
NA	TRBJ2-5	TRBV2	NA	TGTGCCAGCAGAGGGACAGTAGGAGGGGAGACCCAGTACTTC	CASRGTVGGETQYF
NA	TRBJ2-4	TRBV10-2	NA	TGCGCCAGCAGTGAAGGAGGGCACATTCAGTACTTC	CASSEGGHIQYF
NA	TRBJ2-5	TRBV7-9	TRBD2	TGTGCCAGCAGCTCGGGACTAGCGTTGACCCAGTACTTC	CASSSGLALTQYF
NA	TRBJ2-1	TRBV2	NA	TGTGCCAGCAGTGCCGCAGGACCCAGGGGATGGGAGCAGTTCTTC	CASSAAGPRGWEQFF
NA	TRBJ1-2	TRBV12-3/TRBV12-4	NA	TGTGCCAGCAGTATGCAGGGGAGAGGCGGCTACACCTTC	CASSMQGRGGYTF
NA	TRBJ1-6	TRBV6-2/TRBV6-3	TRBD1	TGTGCCAGCAGTTACGAGACAGGGGTGCATTCACCCCTCCACTTT	CASSYETGVHSPLHF
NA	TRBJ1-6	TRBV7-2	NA	TGTGCCAGCAGCTTGGGGGGTTATAATTCACCCCTCCACTTT	CASSLGGYNSPLHF
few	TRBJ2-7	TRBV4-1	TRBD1	TGCGCCAGCACCCCGGGACAGGGTACCTACGAGCAGTACTTC	CASTPGQGTYEQYF
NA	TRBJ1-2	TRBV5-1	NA	TGCGCCAGCAGCTTGGAGTGGGGAGATGGCTATGGCTACACCTTC	CASSLEWGDGYGYTF
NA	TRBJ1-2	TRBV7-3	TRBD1	TGTGCCAGCAGCACCGACAGGGGCCTGGGCTACACCTTC	CASSTDRGLGYTF
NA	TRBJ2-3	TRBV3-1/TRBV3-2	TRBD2	TGTGCCAGCAGCCAAGATCCTAGCGGAACTAGCACAGATACGCAGTATTTT	CASSQDPSGTSTDTQYF
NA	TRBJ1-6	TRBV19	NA	TGTGCCAGCTTAGACGGGGGTTTGTTATCACCCCTCCACTTT	CASLDGGLLSPLHF
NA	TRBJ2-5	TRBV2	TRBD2	TGTGCCAGCAGGAAGACTAGCGGGGGGGTGGAGACCCAGTACTTC	CASRKTSGGVETQYF
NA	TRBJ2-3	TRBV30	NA	TGTGCCTGGGTTCCCTATGCGGGTACGCAGTATTTT	CAWVPYAGTQYF
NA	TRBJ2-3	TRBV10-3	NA	TGTGCCATCAGTGCCCGACTAGTTGGGGCAGATACGCAGTATTTT	CAISARLVGADTQYF
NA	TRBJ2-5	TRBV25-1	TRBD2	TGTGCCAGCAGCCCTAGCGGGGGGGCCGGAGAGACCCAGTACTTC	CASSPSGGAGETQYF
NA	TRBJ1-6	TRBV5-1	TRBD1	TGCGCCAGCAGCTTGGGCCCTACGGACAGGGGTTTTAATTCACCCCTCCACTTT	CASSLGPTDRGFNSPLHF
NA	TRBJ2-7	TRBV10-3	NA	TGTGCCATCAGTGAGTTGGCAGCCTACGAGCAGTACTTC	CAISELAAYEQYF
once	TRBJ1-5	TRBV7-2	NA	TGTGCCAGCAGCTTAGCCCAGGGCTTCAATCAGCCCCAGCATTTT	CASSLAQGFNQPQHF
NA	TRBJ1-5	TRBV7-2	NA	TGTGCCAGCAGCGTCCTTTCGGGAAAGGGCGGCCAGCCCCAGCATTTT	CASSVLSGKGGQPQHF
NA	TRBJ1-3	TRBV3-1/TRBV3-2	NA	TGTGCCAGCAGCCCCCCAGGGACATTCGGAAACACCATATATTTT	CASSPPGTFGNTIYF